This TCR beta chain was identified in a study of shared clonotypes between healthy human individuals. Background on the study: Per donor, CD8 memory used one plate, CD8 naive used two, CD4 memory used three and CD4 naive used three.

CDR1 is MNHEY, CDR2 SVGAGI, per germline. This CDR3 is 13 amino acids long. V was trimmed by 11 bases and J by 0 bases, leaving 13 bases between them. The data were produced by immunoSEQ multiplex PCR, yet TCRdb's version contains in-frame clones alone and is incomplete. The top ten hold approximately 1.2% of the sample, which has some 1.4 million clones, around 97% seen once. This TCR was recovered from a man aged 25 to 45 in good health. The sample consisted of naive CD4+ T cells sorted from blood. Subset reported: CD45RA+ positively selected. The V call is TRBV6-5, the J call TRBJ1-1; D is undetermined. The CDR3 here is CASLSMVNTEAFF. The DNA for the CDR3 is TGTGCCTCCCTGTCGATGGTGAACACTGAAGCTTTCTTT.